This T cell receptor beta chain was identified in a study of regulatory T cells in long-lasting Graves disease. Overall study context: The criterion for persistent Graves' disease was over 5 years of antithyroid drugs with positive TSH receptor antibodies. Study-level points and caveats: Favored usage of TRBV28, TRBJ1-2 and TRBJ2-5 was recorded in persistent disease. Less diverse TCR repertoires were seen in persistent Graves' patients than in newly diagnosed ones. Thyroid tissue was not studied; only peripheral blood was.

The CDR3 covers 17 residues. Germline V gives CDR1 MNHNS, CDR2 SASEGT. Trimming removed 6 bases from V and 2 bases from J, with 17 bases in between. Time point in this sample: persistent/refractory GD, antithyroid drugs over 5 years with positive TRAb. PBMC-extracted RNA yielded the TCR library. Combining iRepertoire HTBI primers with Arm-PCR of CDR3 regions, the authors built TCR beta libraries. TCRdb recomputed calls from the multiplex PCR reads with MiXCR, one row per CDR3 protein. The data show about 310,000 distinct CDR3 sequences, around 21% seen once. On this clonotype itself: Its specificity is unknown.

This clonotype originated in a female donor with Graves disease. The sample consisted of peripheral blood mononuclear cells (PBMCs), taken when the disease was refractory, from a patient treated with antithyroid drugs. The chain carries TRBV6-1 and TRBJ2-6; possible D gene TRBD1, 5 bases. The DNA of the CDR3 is TGTGCCAGCAGCCTCTTCAGGGTTTTCACTGGGGCCAACGTCCTGACTTTC. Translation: CASSLFRVFTGANVLTF.